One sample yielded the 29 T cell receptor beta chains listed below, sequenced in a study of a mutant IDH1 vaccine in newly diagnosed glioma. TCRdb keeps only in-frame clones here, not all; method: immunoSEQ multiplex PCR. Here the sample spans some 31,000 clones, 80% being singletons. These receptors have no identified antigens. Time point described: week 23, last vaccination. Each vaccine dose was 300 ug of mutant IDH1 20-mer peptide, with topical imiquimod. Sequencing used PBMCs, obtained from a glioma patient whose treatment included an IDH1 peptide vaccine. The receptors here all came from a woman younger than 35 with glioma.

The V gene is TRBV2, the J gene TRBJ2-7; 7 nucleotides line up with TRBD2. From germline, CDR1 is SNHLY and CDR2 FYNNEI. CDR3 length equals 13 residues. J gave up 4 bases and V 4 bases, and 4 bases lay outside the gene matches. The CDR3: CASSGGDYYEQYF. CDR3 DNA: TGTGCCAGCAGTGGAGGGGACTATTACGAGCAGTACTTC. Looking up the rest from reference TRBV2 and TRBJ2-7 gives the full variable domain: EPEVTQTPSHQVTQMGQEVILRCVPISNHLYFYWYRQILGQKVEFLVSFYNNEISEKSEIFDDQFSVERPDGSNFTLKIRSTKLEDSAMYFCASSGGDYYEQYFGPGTRLTVT.

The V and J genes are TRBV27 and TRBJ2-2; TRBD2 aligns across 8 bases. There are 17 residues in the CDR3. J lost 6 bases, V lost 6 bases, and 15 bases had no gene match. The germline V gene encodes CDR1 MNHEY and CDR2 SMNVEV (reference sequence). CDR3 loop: CASSTYWGLGESGELFF. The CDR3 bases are TGTGCCAGCAGCACTTATTGGGGACTAGGCGAGTCCGGGGAGCTGTTTTTT.

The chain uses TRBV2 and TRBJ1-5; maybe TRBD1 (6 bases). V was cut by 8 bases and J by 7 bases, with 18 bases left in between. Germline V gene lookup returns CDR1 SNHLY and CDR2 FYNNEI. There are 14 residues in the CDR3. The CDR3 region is CASDVQGSGQPQHF. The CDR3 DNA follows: TGTGCCAGCGATGTACAGGGTTCGGGCCAGCCCCAGCATTTT. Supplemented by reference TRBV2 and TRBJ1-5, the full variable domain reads EPEVTQTPSHQVTQMGQEVILRCVPISNHLYFYWYRQILGQKVEFLVSFYNNEISEKSEIFDDQFSVERPDGSNFTLKIRSTKLEDSAMYFCASDVQGSGQPQHFGDGTRLSIL.

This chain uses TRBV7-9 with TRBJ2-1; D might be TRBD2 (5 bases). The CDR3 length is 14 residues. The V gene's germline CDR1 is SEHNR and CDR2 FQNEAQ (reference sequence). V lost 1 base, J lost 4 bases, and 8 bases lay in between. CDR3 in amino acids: CASSLDGRYNEQFF. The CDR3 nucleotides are TGTGCCAGCAGCTTAGATGGGAGATACAATGAGCAGTTCTTC.

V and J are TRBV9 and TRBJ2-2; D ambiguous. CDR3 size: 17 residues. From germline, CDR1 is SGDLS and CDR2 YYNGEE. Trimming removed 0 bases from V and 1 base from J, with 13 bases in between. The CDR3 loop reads CASSVAPTLLNTGELFF. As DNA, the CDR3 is TGTGCCAGCAGCGTAGCCCCGACCCTACTGAACACCGGGGAGCTGTTTTTT.

CDR3 nucleotide sequence: TGTGCCAGCAGTGAACAGCGGGGAGGGCACAATGAGCAGTTCTTC. Translated, it gives CASSEQRGGHNEQFF. The V gene is TRBV2, the J gene TRBJ2-1, with 7 bases aligning to TRBD2. This CDR3 region has 15 residues. J was trimmed by 5 bases and V by 2 bases; bases with no gene match: 6. Germline values: CDR1 SNHLY, CDR2 FYNNEI.

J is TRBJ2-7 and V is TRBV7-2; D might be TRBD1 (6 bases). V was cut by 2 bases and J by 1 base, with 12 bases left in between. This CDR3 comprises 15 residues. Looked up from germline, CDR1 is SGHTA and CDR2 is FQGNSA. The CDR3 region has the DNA TGTGCCAGCAGCTTACGGCAGGGGAGATCCTACGAGCAGTACTTC. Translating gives CASSLRQGRSYEQYF.

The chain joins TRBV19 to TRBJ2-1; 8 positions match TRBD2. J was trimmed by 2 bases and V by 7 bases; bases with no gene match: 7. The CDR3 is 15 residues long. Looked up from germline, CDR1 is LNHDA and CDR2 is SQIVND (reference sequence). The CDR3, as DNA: TGTGCCAGTAACCCGGGAGGGACGACCTACAATGAGCAGTTCTTC. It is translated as CASNPGGTTYNEQFF.

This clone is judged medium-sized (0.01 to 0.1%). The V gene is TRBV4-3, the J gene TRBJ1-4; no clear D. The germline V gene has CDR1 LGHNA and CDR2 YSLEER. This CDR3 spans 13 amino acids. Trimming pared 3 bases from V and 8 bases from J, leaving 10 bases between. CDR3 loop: CASSHPVGEKLFF. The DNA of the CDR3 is TGCGCCAGCAGCCATCCAGTTGGAGAAAAACTGTTTTTT.

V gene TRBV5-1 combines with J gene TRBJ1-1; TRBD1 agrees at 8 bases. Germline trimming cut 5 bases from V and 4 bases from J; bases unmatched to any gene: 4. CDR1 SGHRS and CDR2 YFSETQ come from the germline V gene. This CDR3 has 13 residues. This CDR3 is CASRTGQGTEAFF. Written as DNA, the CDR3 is TGCGCCAGCAGAACCGGACAGGGCACTGAAGCTTTCTTT.

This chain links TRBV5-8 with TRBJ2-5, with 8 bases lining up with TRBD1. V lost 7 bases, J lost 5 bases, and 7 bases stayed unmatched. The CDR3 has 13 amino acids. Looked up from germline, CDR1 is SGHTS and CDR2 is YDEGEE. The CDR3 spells CASGRTGLETQYF. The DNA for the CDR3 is TGTGCCAGCGGCCGGACAGGGTTGGAGACCCAGTACTTC.

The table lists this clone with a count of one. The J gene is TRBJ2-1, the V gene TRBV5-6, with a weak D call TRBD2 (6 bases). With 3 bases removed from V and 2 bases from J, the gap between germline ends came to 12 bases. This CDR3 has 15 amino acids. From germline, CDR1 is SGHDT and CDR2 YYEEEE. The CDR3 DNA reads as TGTGCCAGCAGCTCTGTGGGGGGAACCTACAATGAGCAGTTCTTC. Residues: CASSSVGGTYNEQFF.

The CDR3, as DNA: TGTGCCAGCGGGTACAGGACTACAGATACGCAGTATTTT. Protein: CASGYRTTDTQYF. This rearrangement joins TRBV28 to TRBJ2-3; either TRBD1 or TRBD2 may fit D (5 bases each). The CDR3 runs 13 residues. V was pared by 8 bases and J by 3 bases, with 12 bases between. CDR1 is MDHEN, CDR2 SYDVKM, per germline.

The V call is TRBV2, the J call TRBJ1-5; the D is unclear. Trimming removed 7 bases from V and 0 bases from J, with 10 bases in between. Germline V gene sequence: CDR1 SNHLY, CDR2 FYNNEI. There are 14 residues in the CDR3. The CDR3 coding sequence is TGTGCCAGCACTGGGGTCAATAGCAATCAGCCCCAGCATTTT. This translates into CASTGVNSNQPQHF.

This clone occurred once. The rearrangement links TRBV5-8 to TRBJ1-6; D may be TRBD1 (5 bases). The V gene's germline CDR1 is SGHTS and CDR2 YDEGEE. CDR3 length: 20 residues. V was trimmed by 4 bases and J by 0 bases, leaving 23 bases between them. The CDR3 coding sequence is TGTGCCAGCAGCGCAGACGTCCCGGGACGGAGTTACTCCTATAATTCACCCCTCCACTTT. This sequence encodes CASSADVPGRSYSYNSPLHF.

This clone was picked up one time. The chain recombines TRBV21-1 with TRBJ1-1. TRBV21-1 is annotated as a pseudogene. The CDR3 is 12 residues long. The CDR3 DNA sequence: TGTGCCAGCAGCAAAGGTAAGACTGAAGCTTTCTTT. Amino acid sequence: CASSKGKTEAFF.

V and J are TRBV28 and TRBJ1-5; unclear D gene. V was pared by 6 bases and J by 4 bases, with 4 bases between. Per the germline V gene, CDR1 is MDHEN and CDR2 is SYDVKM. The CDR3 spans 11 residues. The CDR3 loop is CASRQNQPQHF. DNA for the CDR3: TGTGCCAGCAGACAAAATCAGCCCCAGCATTTT.

As DNA, the CDR3 is TGTGCCAGCAGCCAATCGTCCCATTCACCCCTCCACTTT. This gives the protein CASSQSSHSPLHF. The genes are TRBV6-5 and TRBJ1-6, with no clear D. Germline assignment: CDR1 MNHEY and CDR2 SVGAGI. The CDR3 spans 13 residues. V lost 6 bases to trimming and J lost 8 bases, with 11 bases between them.

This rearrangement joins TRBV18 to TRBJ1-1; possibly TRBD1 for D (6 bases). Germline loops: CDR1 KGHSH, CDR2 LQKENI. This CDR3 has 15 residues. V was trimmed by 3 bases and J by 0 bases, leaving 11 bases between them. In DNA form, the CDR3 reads TGTGCCAGCTCACCCGGGACACATGTGAACACTGAAGCTTTCTTT. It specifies CASSPGTHVNTEAFF.

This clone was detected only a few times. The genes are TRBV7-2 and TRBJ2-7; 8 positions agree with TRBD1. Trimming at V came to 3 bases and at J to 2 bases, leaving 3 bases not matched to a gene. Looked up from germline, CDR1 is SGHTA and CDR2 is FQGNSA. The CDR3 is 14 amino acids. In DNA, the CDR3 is TGTGCCAGCAGCTTGGGACAGGTCGCCTACGAGCAGTACTTC. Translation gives CASSLGQVAYEQYF.

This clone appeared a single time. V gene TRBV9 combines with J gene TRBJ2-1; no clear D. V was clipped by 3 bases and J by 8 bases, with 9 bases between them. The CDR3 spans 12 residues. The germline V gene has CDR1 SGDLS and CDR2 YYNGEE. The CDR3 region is CASSAEVDEQFF. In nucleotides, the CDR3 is TGTGCCAGCAGCGCCGAAGTGGATGAGCAGTTCTTC.

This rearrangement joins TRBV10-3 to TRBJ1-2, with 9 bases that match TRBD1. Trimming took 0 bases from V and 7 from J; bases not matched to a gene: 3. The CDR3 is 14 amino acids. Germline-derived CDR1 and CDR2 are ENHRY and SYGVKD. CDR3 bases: TGTGCCATCAGTGAGTCCGGACAGGGGAGTGGCTACACCTTC. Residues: CAISESGQGSGYTF.

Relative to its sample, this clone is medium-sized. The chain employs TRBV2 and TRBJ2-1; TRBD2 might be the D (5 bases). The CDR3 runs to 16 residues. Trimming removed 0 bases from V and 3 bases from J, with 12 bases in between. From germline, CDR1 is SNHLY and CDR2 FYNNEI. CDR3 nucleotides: TGTGCCAGCAGTGAAGCGACTAACGGTGGCTACAATGAGCAGTTCTTC. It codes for CASSEATNGGYNEQFF.

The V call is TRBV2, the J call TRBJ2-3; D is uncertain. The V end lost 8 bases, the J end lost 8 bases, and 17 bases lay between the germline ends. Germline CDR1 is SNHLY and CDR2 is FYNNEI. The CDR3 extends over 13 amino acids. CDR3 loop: CASPLAQLGTQYF. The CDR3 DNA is TGTGCCAGCCCCCTGGCCCAGCTTGGTACGCAGTATTTT. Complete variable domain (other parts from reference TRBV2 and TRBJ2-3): EPEVTQTPSHQVTQMGQEVILRCVPISNHLYFYWYRQILGQKVEFLVSFYNNEISEKSEIFDDQFSVERPDGSNFTLKIRSTKLEDSAMYFCASPLAQLGTQYFGPGTRLTVL.

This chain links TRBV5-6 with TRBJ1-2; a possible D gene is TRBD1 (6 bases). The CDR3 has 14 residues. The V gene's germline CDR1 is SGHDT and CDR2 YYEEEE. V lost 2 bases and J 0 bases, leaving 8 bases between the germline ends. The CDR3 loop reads CASSFRQANYGYTF. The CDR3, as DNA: TGTGCCAGCAGCTTTCGACAGGCTAACTATGGCTACACCTTC.

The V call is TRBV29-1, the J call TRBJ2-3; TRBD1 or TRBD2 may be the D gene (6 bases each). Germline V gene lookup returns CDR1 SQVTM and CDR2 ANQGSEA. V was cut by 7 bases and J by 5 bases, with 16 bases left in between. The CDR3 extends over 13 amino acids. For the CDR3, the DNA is TGCAGCGCCGAAAGGGGGGCGAGAGATACGCAGTATTTT. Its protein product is CSAERGARDTQYF.

The CDR3: CASSLRRSGGPETQYF. Written as DNA, the CDR3 is TGCGCCAGCAGCTTACGCCGTAGCGGGGGGCCGGAGACCCAGTACTTC. This sequence joins TRBV5-1 and TRBJ2-5; TRBD2 matches 10 bases. V was clipped by 2 bases and J by 5 bases; unmatched bases: 9. CDR1 SGHRS and CDR2 YFSETQ come from the germline V gene. CDR3 length equals 16 residues.

CDR3: CAIGTALNTEAFF. The CDR3, as DNA: TGTGCCATCGGTACAGCATTGAACACTGAAGCTTTCTTT. The chain recombines TRBV10-3 with TRBJ1-1, with D hard to call. Trimming shortened V by 8 bases and J by 0 bases, and 10 bases separated the two germline ends. This CDR3 region has 13 residues. Germline assignment: CDR1 ENHRY and CDR2 SYGVKD.

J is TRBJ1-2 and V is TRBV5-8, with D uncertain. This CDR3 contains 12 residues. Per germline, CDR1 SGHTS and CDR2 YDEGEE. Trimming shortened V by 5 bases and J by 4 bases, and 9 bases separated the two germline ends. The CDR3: CASRGIGYGYTF. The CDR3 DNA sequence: TGTGCCAGCAGGGGTATCGGCTATGGCTACACCTTC.